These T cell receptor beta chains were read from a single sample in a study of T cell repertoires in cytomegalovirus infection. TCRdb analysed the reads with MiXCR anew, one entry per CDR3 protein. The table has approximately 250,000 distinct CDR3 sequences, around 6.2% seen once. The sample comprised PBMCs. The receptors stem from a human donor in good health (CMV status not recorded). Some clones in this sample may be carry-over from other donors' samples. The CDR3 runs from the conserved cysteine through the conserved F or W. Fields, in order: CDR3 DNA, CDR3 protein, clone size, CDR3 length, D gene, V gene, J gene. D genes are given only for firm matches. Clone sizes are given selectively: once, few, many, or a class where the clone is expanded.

CDR3 DNA: TGTGCCAGCAGTGTCGGGGGGACGCTCGGCTACACCTTC
CDR3 protein: CASSVGGTLGYTF
clone size: many
CDR3 length: 13
D gene: NA
V gene: TRBV7-3
J gene: TRBJ1-2

CDR3 DNA: TGTGCCAGCAGTTTGTCCCGTACCGATAGCAATCAGCCCCAGCATTTT
CDR3 protein: CASSLSRTDSNQPQHF
clone size: NA
CDR3 length: 16
D gene: NA
V gene: TRBV12-3/TRBV12-4
J gene: TRBJ1-5

CDR3 DNA: TGCAGTGCCCCCGGAGGGGTAAATCAGCCCCAGCATTTT
CDR3 protein: CSAPGGVNQPQHF
clone size: few
CDR3 length: 13
D gene: NA
V gene: TRBV20-1
J gene: TRBJ1-5

CDR3 DNA: TGTGCCAGCAGCCAAGATTTGGCGGGACTCCGGCGAAACACCATATATTTT
CDR3 protein: CASSQDLAGLRRNTIYF
clone size: many
CDR3 length: 17
D gene: NA
V gene: TRBV14
J gene: TRBJ1-3

CDR3 DNA: TGTGCCAGCAGCTTGGCGGCGGGGGGAAACACCATATATTTT
CDR3 protein: CASSLAAGGNTIYF
clone size: NA
CDR3 length: 14
D gene: NA
V gene: TRBV7-6
J gene: TRBJ1-3

CDR3 DNA: TGTGCCAGTCGAACGGGACAGGGGGCGACCGAGCAGTACTTC
CDR3 protein: CASRTGQGATEQYF
clone size: many
CDR3 length: 14
D gene: TRBD1
V gene: TRBV19
J gene: TRBJ2-7

CDR3 DNA: TGTGCCAGCAGCTTAGTGAACAGTAACACTGAAGCTTTCTTT
CDR3 protein: CASSLVNSNTEAFF
clone size: many
CDR3 length: 14
D gene: NA
V gene: TRBV7-2
J gene: TRBJ1-1

CDR3 DNA: TGCAGTGCTAGAGATCAAGAGGGGAAAGAGACCCAGTACTTC
CDR3 protein: CSARDQEGKETQYF
clone size: many
CDR3 length: 14
D gene: NA
V gene: TRBV20-1
J gene: TRBJ2-5

CDR3 DNA: TGTGCCAGCAGCTTAGGGGCCGCGAGCGGGGGCACCGGGGAGCTGTTTTTT
CDR3 protein: CASSLGAASGGTGELFF
clone size: many
CDR3 length: 17
D gene: TRBD2
V gene: TRBV7-2
J gene: TRBJ2-2

CDR3 DNA: TGTGCCAGCACCCCCACCTATAGCAATCAGCCCCAGCATTTT
CDR3 protein: CASTPTYSNQPQHF
clone size: many
CDR3 length: 14
D gene: NA
V gene: TRBV6-2/TRBV6-3
J gene: TRBJ1-5

CDR3 DNA: TGTGCCATCAGTCTCCAGGGACAGGGAACCTACGAGCAGTACTTC
CDR3 protein: CAISLQGQGTYEQYF
clone size: NA
CDR3 length: 15
D gene: TRBD1
V gene: TRBV10-3
J gene: TRBJ2-7

CDR3 DNA: TGTGCCAGCAGAGATTCGGGACCGGGGAACACTGAAGCTTTCTTT
CDR3 protein: CASRDSGPGNTEAFF
clone size: many
CDR3 length: 15
D gene: NA
V gene: TRBV25-1
J gene: TRBJ1-1

CDR3 DNA: TGCAGCGTTGCAGGGGCTGGCTACACCTTC
CDR3 protein: CSVAGAGYTF
clone size: many
CDR3 length: 10
D gene: NA
V gene: TRBV29-1
J gene: TRBJ1-2

CDR3 DNA: TGTGCCAGCAGCACCAGGGGTAATGGCTATGGCTACACCTTC
CDR3 protein: CASSTRGNGYGYTF
clone size: many
CDR3 length: 14
D gene: NA
V gene: TRBV7-2
J gene: TRBJ1-2

CDR3 DNA: TGTGCCAGCAGTTTTAGAGGGGGAGGGACTGAAGCTTTCTTT
CDR3 protein: CASSFRGGGTEAFF
clone size: many
CDR3 length: 14
D gene: NA
V gene: TRBV28
J gene: TRBJ1-1

CDR3 DNA: TGTGCCAGCAGCTTAGAGACAGGGGGAACCGGGGAGCTGTTTTTT
CDR3 protein: CASSLETGGTGELFF
clone size: many
CDR3 length: 15
D gene: TRBD1
V gene: TRBV7-2
J gene: TRBJ2-2

CDR3 DNA: TGTGCTAGCAGCTTAGATGGCGCCACCGGGACCGGTGCGACCCAGTACTTC
CDR3 protein: CASSLDGATGTGATQYF
clone size: many
CDR3 length: 17
D gene: NA
V gene: TRBV7-6
J gene: TRBJ2-5

CDR3 DNA: TGTGCCAGTAGTGGGACAGTAATGGGGGTTGATGAGCAGTTCTTC
CDR3 protein: CASSGTVMGVDEQFF
clone size: many
CDR3 length: 15
D gene: TRBD1
V gene: TRBV19
J gene: TRBJ2-1

CDR3 DNA: TGTGCCAGTAGTATAGGATTGCGGCTAGTTAGATCAGATACGCAGTATTTT
CDR3 protein: CASSIGLRLVRSDTQYF
clone size: few
CDR3 length: 17
D gene: NA
V gene: TRBV19
J gene: TRBJ2-3

CDR3 DNA: TGTGCCAGCAGCTTACGGGGGGGCGATGAGCAGTTCTTC
CDR3 protein: CASSLRGGDEQFF
clone size: many
CDR3 length: 13
D gene: TRBD2
V gene: TRBV7-2
J gene: TRBJ2-1

CDR3 DNA: TGTGCCAGCAGCTTAAGGGTGGGGGGTGTCACAGATACGCAGTATTTT
CDR3 protein: CASSLRVGGVTDTQYF
clone size: many
CDR3 length: 16
D gene: NA
V gene: TRBV7-2
J gene: TRBJ2-3

CDR3 DNA: TGTGCCAGCAGCCGGCCCTTGGGCGGGGGGGCCTACACAGATACGCAGTATTTT
CDR3 protein: CASSRPLGGGAYTDTQYF
clone size: many
CDR3 length: 18
D gene: TRBD2
V gene: TRBV7-2
J gene: TRBJ2-3

CDR3 DNA: TGTGCCACCAGTGACCGGGTCTATGGCGAGCAGTACTTC
CDR3 protein: CATSDRVYGEQYF
clone size: many
CDR3 length: 13
D gene: NA
V gene: TRBV24-1
J gene: TRBJ2-7

CDR3 DNA: TGTGCCAGCAGTGGTCCGGGGGGCTCCTACGAGCAGTACTTC
CDR3 protein: CASSGPGGSYEQYF
clone size: few
CDR3 length: 14
D gene: TRBD2
V gene: TRBV28
J gene: TRBJ2-7

CDR3 DNA: TGTGCCAGCAGCGATGACGTCTTTGCGGGGGGGAACAATGAGCAGTTCTTC
CDR3 protein: CASSDDVFAGGNNEQFF
clone size: many
CDR3 length: 17
D gene: TRBD2
V gene: TRBV12-3/TRBV12-4
J gene: TRBJ2-1

CDR3 DNA: TGCGCCAGCAGCCAAGACCCGGGACAGGAAACCTACGAGCAGTACTTC
CDR3 protein: CASSQDPGQETYEQYF
clone size: many
CDR3 length: 16
D gene: TRBD1
V gene: TRBV4-3
J gene: TRBJ2-7

CDR3 DNA: TGTGCCAGCAGTTTAAACAGGATGGGGGGCTACACCTTC
CDR3 protein: CASSLNRMGGYTF
clone size: many
CDR3 length: 13
D gene: NA
V gene: TRBV27
J gene: TRBJ1-2

CDR3 DNA: TGTGCCAGCAGAGGCCGACCCGAGGTCACTGAAGCTTTCTTT
CDR3 protein: CASRGRPEVTEAFF
clone size: many
CDR3 length: 14
D gene: NA
V gene: TRBV5-4
J gene: TRBJ1-1

CDR3 DNA: TGTGCCAGCAGTGACAGCGCACAAGAGACCCAGTACTTC
CDR3 protein: CASSDSAQETQYF
clone size: many
CDR3 length: 13
D gene: NA
V gene: TRBV6-2/TRBV6-3
J gene: TRBJ2-5

CDR3 DNA: TGTGCCAGCAGCTTAGGCAGGACTCCAACTAATGAAAAACTGTTTTTT
CDR3 protein: CASSLGRTPTNEKLFF
clone size: many
CDR3 length: 16
D gene: NA
V gene: TRBV7-2
J gene: TRBJ1-4

CDR3 DNA: TGCAGTGCCACCGGGACTAGCGGGGAGAGAGATACGCAGTATTTT
CDR3 protein: CSATGTSGERDTQYF
clone size: NA
CDR3 length: 15
D gene: TRBD2
V gene: TRBV20-1
J gene: TRBJ2-3

CDR3 DNA: TGTGCCAGCAGTTTTGACAGCCAGGGTCAGCCCCAGCATTTT
CDR3 protein: CASSFDSQGQPQHF
clone size: many
CDR3 length: 14
D gene: NA
V gene: TRBV2
J gene: TRBJ1-5

CDR3 DNA: TGCAGTGCCAGATCCCTATCCGCCTCTGGAAACACCATATATTTT
CDR3 protein: CSARSLSASGNTIYF
clone size: few
CDR3 length: 15
D gene: NA
V gene: TRBV20-1
J gene: TRBJ1-3

CDR3 DNA: TGTGCCAGCAGCTTGGATACCTACACAGATACGCAGTATTTT
CDR3 protein: CASSLDTYTDTQYF
clone size: many
CDR3 length: 14
D gene: NA
V gene: TRBV7-2
J gene: TRBJ2-3

CDR3 DNA: TGTGCCAGCAGCCAAGATAGTTATACCCTTAATTCACCCCTCCACTTT
CDR3 protein: CASSQDSYTLNSPLHF
clone size: many
CDR3 length: 16
D gene: NA
V gene: TRBV14
J gene: TRBJ1-6

CDR3 DNA: TGCAGTGCTAGAGATGGGCGGGGGGAATACTACGAGCAGTACTTC
CDR3 protein: CSARDGRGEYYEQYF
clone size: many
CDR3 length: 15
D gene: TRBD2
V gene: TRBV20-1
J gene: TRBJ2-7

CDR3 DNA: TGTGCCAGCAGCTTAGAGGGACGGGATTCCTACGAGCAGTACTTC
CDR3 protein: CASSLEGRDSYEQYF
clone size: many
CDR3 length: 15
D gene: NA
V gene: TRBV7-8
J gene: TRBJ2-7

CDR3 DNA: TGTGCCAGCAGTTATACCGGGATCAATCAGCCCCAGCATTTT
CDR3 protein: CASSYTGINQPQHF
clone size: many
CDR3 length: 14
D gene: NA
V gene: TRBV6-2/TRBV6-3
J gene: TRBJ1-5

CDR3 DNA: TGTGCCAGCAGTACAGGGATGGAAGTCGGAAACACCATATATTTT
CDR3 protein: CASSTGMEVGNTIYF
clone size: many
CDR3 length: 15
D gene: NA
V gene: TRBV6-5
J gene: TRBJ1-3

CDR3 DNA: TGCAGCGCCGGATTAAATGAGCAGTTCTTC
CDR3 protein: CSAGLNEQFF
clone size: many
CDR3 length: 10
D gene: NA
V gene: TRBV29-1
J gene: TRBJ2-1

CDR3 DNA: TGTGCCAGCAGATTATTTGGACAGGGAAGAGGTTATGGCTACACCTTC
CDR3 protein: CASRLFGQGRGYGYTF
clone size: many
CDR3 length: 16
D gene: TRBD1
V gene: TRBV28
J gene: TRBJ1-2

CDR3 DNA: TGTGCCAGCAGCCCCGACGGGGACACTGAAGCTTTCTTT
CDR3 protein: CASSPDGDTEAFF
clone size: many
CDR3 length: 13
D gene: NA
V gene: TRBV7-2
J gene: TRBJ1-1

CDR3 DNA: TGTGCCAGCAGCCAGGGACAGGGAACCTACGAGCAGTACTTC
CDR3 protein: CASSQGQGTYEQYF
clone size: many
CDR3 length: 14
D gene: TRBD1
V gene: TRBV7-2
J gene: TRBJ2-7

CDR3 DNA: TGTGCCAGCTACCAGGGGTCCATCCACAATGAGCAGTTCTTC
CDR3 protein: CASYQGSIHNEQFF
clone size: many
CDR3 length: 14
D gene: NA
V gene: TRBV2
J gene: TRBJ2-1

CDR3 DNA: TGTGCCAGCGGGGGACAGGGGGCGAATCAGCCCCAGCATTTT
CDR3 protein: CASGGQGANQPQHF
clone size: few
CDR3 length: 14
D gene: TRBD1
V gene: TRBV2
J gene: TRBJ1-5

CDR3 DNA: TGTGCCAGCAGCTTTCAGGGTTTGCGCGGAAACACCATATATTTT
CDR3 protein: CASSFQGLRGNTIYF
clone size: few
CDR3 length: 15
D gene: NA
V gene: TRBV7-2
J gene: TRBJ1-3

CDR3 DNA: TGTGCCAGCAGTACCTCAGGGGGCGCGAGGTATGGCTACACCTTC
CDR3 protein: CASSTSGGARYGYTF
clone size: few
CDR3 length: 15
D gene: TRBD1
V gene: TRBV28
J gene: TRBJ1-2

CDR3 DNA: TGTGCCAGCAGCTTGTCCACCGGGACAGGCAATCAGCCCCAGCATTTT
CDR3 protein: CASSLSTGTGNQPQHF
clone size: many
CDR3 length: 16
D gene: TRBD1
V gene: TRBV7-9
J gene: TRBJ1-5

CDR3 DNA: TGTGCCAGCAGCCCCTACAGGGGTCAAGAGACCCAGTACTTC
CDR3 protein: CASSPYRGQETQYF
clone size: many
CDR3 length: 14
D gene: TRBD1
V gene: TRBV28
J gene: TRBJ2-5

CDR3 DNA: TGCAGTGCTCAGCGGACTAGCGGGGGCCCCAATGAGCAGTTCTTC
CDR3 protein: CSAQRTSGGPNEQFF
clone size: many
CDR3 length: 15
D gene: TRBD2
V gene: TRBV20-1
J gene: TRBJ2-1

CDR3 DNA: TGTGCCAGCAGTTATAGCGGGGGGTGGACAGATACGCAGTATTTT
CDR3 protein: CASSYSGGWTDTQYF
clone size: many
CDR3 length: 15
D gene: TRBD2
V gene: TRBV7-2
J gene: TRBJ2-3

CDR3 DNA: TGTGCCAGCAGCTTAGCGAGACTCCCACAAGAGACCCAGTACTTC
CDR3 protein: CASSLARLPQETQYF
clone size: many
CDR3 length: 15
D gene: NA
V gene: TRBV7-2
J gene: TRBJ2-5

CDR3 DNA: TGTGCCACCAGCAGGGACAGGGCATCCTATGGCTACACCTTC
CDR3 protein: CATSRDRASYGYTF
clone size: few
CDR3 length: 14
D gene: TRBD1
V gene: TRBV15
J gene: TRBJ1-2

CDR3 DNA: TGTGCCAGCAGCTTAGGGACACCAAGGAACACTGAAGCTTTCTTT
CDR3 protein: CASSLGTPRNTEAFF
clone size: many
CDR3 length: 15
D gene: NA
V gene: TRBV7-9
J gene: TRBJ1-1

CDR3 DNA: TGTGCCAGCAGTCACCTAGCGGGGGGTTACTACGAGCAGTACTTC
CDR3 protein: CASSHLAGGYYEQYF
clone size: NA
CDR3 length: 15
D gene: TRBD2
V gene: TRBV6-2/TRBV6-3
J gene: TRBJ2-7

CDR3 DNA: TGTGCCAGCAGCCTACGACAGGGGGCACCCTACACCTTC
CDR3 protein: CASSLRQGAPYTF
clone size: many
CDR3 length: 13
D gene: TRBD1
V gene: TRBV7-2
J gene: TRBJ1-2